The 9 T cell receptor beta chains below all came from one sample that was sequenced in a study of breast tumors, draining lymph nodes, adjacent tissues. Each CDR3 protein gets one entry after TCRdb re-called the multiplex PCR reads with MiXCR. This table has nearly 200,000 distinct CDR3 sequences, approximately 33% appearing once. Axillary draining lymph nodes of breast cancer patients supplied the node samples. The sample taken for sequencing was axillary lymph node tissue. The receptors were sampled from a female donor with breast cancer. Some clones in this sample may be carry-over from other donors' samples.

This clonotype was picked up many times. The V call is TRBV30, the J call TRBJ1-4, with no clear D. V dropped 2 bases and J dropped 7 bases, with 11 bases sitting between them. CDR1 GTSNPN and CDR2 SVGIG come from the germline V gene (reference sequence). This CDR3 has 13 residues. The CDR3: CAWSNFESEKLFF. CDR3 DNA: TGTGCCTGGAGTAATTTTGAAAGTGAAAAACTGTTTTTT. Complete variable domain (other parts from reference TRBV30 and TRBJ1-4): SQTIHQWPATLVQPVGSPLSLECTVEGTSNPNLYWYRQAAGRGLQLLFYSVGIGQISSEVPQNLSASRPQDRQFILSSKKLLLSDSGFYLCAWSNFESEKLFFGSGTQLSVL.

V gene TRBV2 combines with J gene TRBJ2-1; 10 positions match TRBD2. The CDR3 is made up of 16 amino acids. CDR1 and CDR2 (germline): SNHLY, FYNNEI. The trim removed 7 bases at V and 5 bases at J, leaving 11 bases unmatched. The CDR3 region is CASMAGLAGANNEQFF. CDR3 sequence (DNA): TGTGCCAGCATGGCTGGGCTAGCGGGAGCGAACAATGAGCAGTTCTTC.

This clonotype was observed at least ten times. V usage is TRBV20-1 and J usage is TRBJ2-1; 10 positions agree with TRBD2. The germline V gene has CDR1 DFQATT and CDR2 SNEGSKA (reference sequence). This CDR3 comprises 15 residues. Trimming at V came to 3 bases and at J to 9 bases, leaving 11 bases not matched to a gene. The CDR3 sequence is CSASSPSGRIGEQFF. In DNA, the CDR3 is TGCAGTGCTAGTTCCCCTAGCGGGAGAATTGGTGAGCAGTTCTTC.

The chain joins TRBV19 to TRBJ1-4; maybe TRBD1 (5 bases). Germline CDR1 LNHDA, CDR2 SQIVND (reference sequence). V was trimmed by 3 bases and J by 12 bases, leaving 11 bases between them. The CDR3 covers 12 residues. The CDR3 loop reads CASSIMGGQLFF. The CDR3, as DNA: TGTGCCAGTAGTATCATGGGGGGACAACTGTTTTTT.

This clonotype was detected many times. This chain links TRBV9 with TRBJ2-1, with D perhaps matching TRBD2 (6 bases). The CDR3 runs to 13 residues. Germline V gene lookup returns CDR1 SGDLS and CDR2 YYNGEE. The germline V and J ends were trimmed by 3 bases and 9 bases, with 13 bases remaining between them. CDR3 residues: CASSAGGASEQFF. Here the CDR3 DNA reads TGTGCCAGCAGCGCCGGGGGTGCCAGTGAGCAGTTCTTC.

In the case of this clonotype: A read error may explain this, as a much larger clone is one base away. This chain uses TRBV20-1 with TRBJ2-5; 7 bases map to TRBD2. The better agreement between TRBJ2-1 and the DNA end casts doubt on the J call. The length of the CDR3 is 14 residues. CDR1 and CDR2 from the germline V gene are DFQATT and SNEGSKA (reference sequence). CDR3 bases: TGCAGTGCTAGAGATGGGAGGGGATACAATGAGCAGTTCTTC. This gives the protein CSARDGRGYNEQFF.

This clonotype was recorded many times. The chain recombines TRBV7-9 with TRBJ2-3; 7 bases fit TRBD1. The CDR3 has 16 residues. Unmatched junction bases numbered 10, after V lost 5 bases and J lost 2 bases. Germline CDR1 is SEHNR and CDR2 is FQNEAQ (reference sequence). The CDR3 reads CASSHTRTGFTDTQYF. For the CDR3, the DNA is TGTGCCAGCAGCCACACCCGGACAGGATTCACAGATACGCAGTATTTT. Based on the CDR3 plus reference TRBV7-9 and TRBJ2-3, the full variable domain is DTGVSQNPRHKITKRGQNVTFRCDPISEHNRLYWYRQTLGQGPEFLTYFQNEAQLEKSRLLSDRFSAERPKGSFSTLEIQRTEQGDSAMYLCASSHTRTGFTDTQYFGPGTRLTVL.

To note about this clonotype: This clone may be a read error of a much larger clone one base away. The CDR3 is CASSFAGGLHRELFF. The CDR3 nucleotides read TGTGCCAGCAGTTTCGCGGGAGGCCTCCACCGGGAGCTGTTTTTT. V gene TRBV12-3 or TRBV12-4 combines with J gene TRBJ2-2, with 8 bases matching TRBD2. This CDR3 has 15 residues. V lost 3 bases, J lost 9 bases, and 9 bases stayed unmatched.

The chain links TRBV2 to TRBJ2-5; D remains ambiguous. Deletions cut 1 base from V and 5 bases from J, with 14 bases between. This CDR3 has 15 amino acids. Germline values: CDR1 SNHLY, CDR2 FYNNEI. CDR3 amino acids: CASSEVRVTGETQYF. In DNA, the CDR3 is TGTGCCAGCAGTGAAGTTAGAGTAACCGGGGAGACCCAGTACTTC.